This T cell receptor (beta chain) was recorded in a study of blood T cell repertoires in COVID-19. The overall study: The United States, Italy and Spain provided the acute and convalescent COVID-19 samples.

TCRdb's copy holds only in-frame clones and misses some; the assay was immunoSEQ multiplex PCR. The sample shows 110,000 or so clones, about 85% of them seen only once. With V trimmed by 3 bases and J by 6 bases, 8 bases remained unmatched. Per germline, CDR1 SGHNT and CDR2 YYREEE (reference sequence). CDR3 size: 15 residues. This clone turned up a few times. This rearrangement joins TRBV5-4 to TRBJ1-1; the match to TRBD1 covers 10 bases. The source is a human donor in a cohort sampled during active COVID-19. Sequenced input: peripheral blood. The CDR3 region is CASSSQTGGFAEAFF. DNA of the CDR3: TGTGCCAGCAGCTCCCAGACAGGGGGCTTCGCTGAAGCTTTCTTT.